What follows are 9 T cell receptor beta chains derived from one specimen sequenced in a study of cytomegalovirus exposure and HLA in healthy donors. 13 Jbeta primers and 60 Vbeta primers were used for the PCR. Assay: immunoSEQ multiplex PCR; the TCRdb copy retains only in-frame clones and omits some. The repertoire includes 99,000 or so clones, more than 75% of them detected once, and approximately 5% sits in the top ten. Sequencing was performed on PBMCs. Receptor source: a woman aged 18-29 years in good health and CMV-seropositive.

The CDR3 bases are TGTGCCAGCAGGCTAATGCCGGGAAGCACTGAAGCTTTCTTT. Its protein product is CASRLMPGSTEAFF. V is TRBV6-5 and J is TRBJ1-1; D is unresolved. Deletions cut 6 bases from V and 4 bases from J, with 15 bases between. Per germline, CDR1 MNHEY and CDR2 SVGAGI. The CDR3 sequence is 14 residues long.

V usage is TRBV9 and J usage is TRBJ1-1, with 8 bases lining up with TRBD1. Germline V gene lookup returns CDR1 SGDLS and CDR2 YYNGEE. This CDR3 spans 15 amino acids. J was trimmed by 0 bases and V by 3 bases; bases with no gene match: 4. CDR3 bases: TGTGCCAGCAGCGCATTACAGGGGGTGAACACTGAAGCTTTCTTT. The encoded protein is CASSALQGVNTEAFF.

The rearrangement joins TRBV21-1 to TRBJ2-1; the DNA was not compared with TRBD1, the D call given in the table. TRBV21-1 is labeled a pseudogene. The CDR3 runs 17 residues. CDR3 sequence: CASSIDLAGGSYNEQFF. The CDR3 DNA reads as TGTGCCAGCAGCATCGACCTCGCAGGGGGCTCCTACAATGAGCAGTTCTTC.

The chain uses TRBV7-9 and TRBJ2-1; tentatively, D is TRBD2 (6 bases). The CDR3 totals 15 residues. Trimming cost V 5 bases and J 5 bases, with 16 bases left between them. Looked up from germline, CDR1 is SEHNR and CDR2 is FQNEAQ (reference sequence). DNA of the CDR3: TGTGCCAGCAGCGCCGGGACTTGGGGGGACAATGAGCAGTTCTTC. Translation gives CASSAGTWGDNEQFF.

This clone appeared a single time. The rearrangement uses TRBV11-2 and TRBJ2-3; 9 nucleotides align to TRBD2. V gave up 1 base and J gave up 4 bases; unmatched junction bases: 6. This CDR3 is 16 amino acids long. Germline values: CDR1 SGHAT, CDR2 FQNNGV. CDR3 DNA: TGTGCCAGCAGCTTAGCTGCGGGAGGGCTGTCAGATACGCAGTATTTT. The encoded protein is CASSLAAGGLSDTQYF. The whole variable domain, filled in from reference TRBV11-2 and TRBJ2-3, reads EAGVAQSPRYKIIEKRQSVAFWCNPISGHATLYWYQQILGQGPKLLIQFQNNGVVDDSQLPKDRFSAERLKGVDSTLKIQPAKLEDSAVYLCASSLAAGGLSDTQYFGPGTRLTVL.

The CDR3 region is CASSESAGGWETQYF. Here the CDR3 DNA reads TGCGCCAGCAGTGAGTCCGCGGGAGGTTGGGAGACCCAGTACTTC. The chain carries TRBV10-2 and TRBJ2-5; 8 positions match TRBD2. CDR1 is WSHSY, CDR2 SAAADI, per germline. CDR3 size: 15 residues. Trimming took 0 bases from V and 5 from J; bases not matched to a gene: 5.

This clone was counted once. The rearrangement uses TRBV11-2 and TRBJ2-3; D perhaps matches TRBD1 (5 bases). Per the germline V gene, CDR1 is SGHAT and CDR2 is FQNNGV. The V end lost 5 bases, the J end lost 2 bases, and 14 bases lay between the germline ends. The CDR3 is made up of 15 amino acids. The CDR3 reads CASSRLQGTTDTQYF. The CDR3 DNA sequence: TGTGCCAGCAGCAGGCTTCAGGGTACCACAGATACGCAGTATTTT. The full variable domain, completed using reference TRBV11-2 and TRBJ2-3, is EAGVAQSPRYKIIEKRQSVAFWCNPISGHATLYWYQQILGQGPKLLIQFQNNGVVDDSQLPKDRFSAERLKGVDSTLKIQPAKLEDSAVYLCASSRLQGTTDTQYFGPGTRLTVL.

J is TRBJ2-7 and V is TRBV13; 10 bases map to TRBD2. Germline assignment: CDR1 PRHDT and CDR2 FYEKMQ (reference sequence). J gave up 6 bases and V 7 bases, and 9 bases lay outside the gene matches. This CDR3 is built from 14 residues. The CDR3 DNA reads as TGTGCCAGCACCCTGAGCGGGAGGGCCCCCGAGCAGTACTTC. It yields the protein CASTLSGRAPEQYF.

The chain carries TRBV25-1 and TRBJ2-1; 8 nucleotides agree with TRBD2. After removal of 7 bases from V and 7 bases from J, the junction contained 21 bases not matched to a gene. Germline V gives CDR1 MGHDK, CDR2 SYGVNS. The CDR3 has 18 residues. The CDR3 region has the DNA TGTGCCAGCACCCCATCCTCGCCGACTAGCGCCTTGAGGAATGAGCAGTTCTTC. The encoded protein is CASTPSSPTSALRNEQFF.